This T cell receptor beta chain was obtained from a study of cytomegalovirus exposure and HLA in healthy donors. Findings and caveats of the study: A later analysis reportedly found that, within productive TCRs, an Asian-associated ancestry cluster had fewer N-insertions than the mean observed across the approximately 660 donors.

Trimming cost V 2 bases and J 0 bases, with 8 bases left between them. Per the germline V gene, CDR1 is SGHRS and CDR2 is YFSETQ. The CDR3 covers 14 residues. This clone was seen a few times. Its cognate antigen is unknown. With 60 Vbeta and 13 Jbeta primers, the PCR was carried out. Here immunoSEQ multiplex PCR was the method, and the copy in TCRdb shows in-frame clones only, minus some. The table records over 110,000 clones, 70% to 85% of them present only once. This clonotype was obtained from a woman between 50 and 59 years old in good health and CMV-seropositive. The chain carries TRBV5-1 and TRBJ1-2; D is ambiguous. The sequenced sample consisted of PBMCs. CDR3: CASSFSQTNYGYTF. The CDR3 DNA sequence: TGCGCCAGCAGCTTTAGTCAAACTAACTATGGCTACACCTTC. The whole variable domain, remainder taken from reference TRBV5-1 and TRBJ1-2, is KAGVTQTPRYLIKTRGQQVTLSCSPISGHRSVSWYQQTPGQGLQFLFEYFSETQRNKGNFPGRFSGRQFSNSRSEMNVSTLELGDSALYLCASSFSQTNYGYTFGSGTRLTVV.